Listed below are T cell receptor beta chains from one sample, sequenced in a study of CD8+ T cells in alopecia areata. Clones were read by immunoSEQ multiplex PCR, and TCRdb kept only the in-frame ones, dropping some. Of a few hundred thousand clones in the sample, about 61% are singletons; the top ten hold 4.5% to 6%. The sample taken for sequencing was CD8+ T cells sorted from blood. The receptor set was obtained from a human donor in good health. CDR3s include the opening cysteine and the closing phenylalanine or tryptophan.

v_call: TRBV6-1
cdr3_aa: CASSERALLGETQYF

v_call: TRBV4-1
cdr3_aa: CASSPMARDRNSPLHF

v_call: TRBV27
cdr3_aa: CASSDASSGANVLTF

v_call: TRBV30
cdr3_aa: CAWSLSPYEQYF

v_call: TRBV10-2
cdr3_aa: CASSERSSYEQYF

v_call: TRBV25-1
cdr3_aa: CATGGGSGNTIYF

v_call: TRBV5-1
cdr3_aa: CASSSGGRDEQFF

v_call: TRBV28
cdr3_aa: CASSLTGGRDEQYF

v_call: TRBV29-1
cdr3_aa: CSVSGGRHDEQYF

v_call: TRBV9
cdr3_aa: CASSSPGTGAGEAFF

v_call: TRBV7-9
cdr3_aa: CASSDMVHQPQHF

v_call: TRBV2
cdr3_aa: CASSPRGQGNQPQHF

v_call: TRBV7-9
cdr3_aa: CASSPPEYTF

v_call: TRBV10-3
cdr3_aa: CAIRGTDNEKLFF

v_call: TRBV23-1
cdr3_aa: CASSQPVLLVAGGRNQPQHF

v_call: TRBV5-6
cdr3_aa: CATKGAGNEKLFF

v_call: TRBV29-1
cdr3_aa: CSVEGLEQGLYF

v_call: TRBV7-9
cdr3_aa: CASSPNRRGAYGYTF

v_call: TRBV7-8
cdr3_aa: CASSLENNEQFF

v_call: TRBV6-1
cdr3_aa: CASRVRSGEQYF

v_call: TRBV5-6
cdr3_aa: CASSGIRKTQYF

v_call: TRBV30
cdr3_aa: CAWSMDTNNEEGQYF

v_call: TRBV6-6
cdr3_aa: CASRTDRESNQPQHF

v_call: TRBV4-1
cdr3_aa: CASMEEGGVWEQFF

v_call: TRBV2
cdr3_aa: CASRGSWSNQPQHF

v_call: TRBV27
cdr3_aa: CATFYTEAFF

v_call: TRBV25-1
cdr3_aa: CASSALGFYEQYF

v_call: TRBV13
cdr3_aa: CASSLGTGGGGYTF

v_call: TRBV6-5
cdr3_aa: CASSSPADRWGYTF

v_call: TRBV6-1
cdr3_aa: CASRTSGGSYNEQFF

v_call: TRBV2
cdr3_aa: CASSEGTSSEAFF

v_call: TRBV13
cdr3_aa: CASSPGPGEQYF

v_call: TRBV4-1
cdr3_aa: CASSQEGGLYQPQHF

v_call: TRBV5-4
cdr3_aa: CASSWVGEPQETQYF

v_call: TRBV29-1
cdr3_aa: CSVGPGHPTGELFF

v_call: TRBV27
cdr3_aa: CASSSRDRTEAFF

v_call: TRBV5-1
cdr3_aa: CASSLEPLSSYNSPLHF

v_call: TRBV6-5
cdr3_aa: CASSYYRGPQHF

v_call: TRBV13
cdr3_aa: CASSHSYRGDTGELFF

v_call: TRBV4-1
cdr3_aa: CASSRTGNTEAFF

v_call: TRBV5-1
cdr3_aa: CASSPDGTGAGYEQYF

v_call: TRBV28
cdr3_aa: CASSLLSRVEQYF

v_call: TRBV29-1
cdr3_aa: CSVETGVSYEQYF

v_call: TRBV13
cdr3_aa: CASSPGRNQPQHF

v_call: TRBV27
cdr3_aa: CASSFKGISGTEAFF

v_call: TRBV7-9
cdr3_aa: CASSSEGEYNYEQYF

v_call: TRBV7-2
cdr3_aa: CASSSQIGDRQNIQYF

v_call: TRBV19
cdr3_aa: CASSIKAQGTYEQYF

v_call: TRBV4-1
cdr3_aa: CASSQEPAPNYGYTF

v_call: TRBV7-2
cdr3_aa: CASSPEARAGNQPQHF

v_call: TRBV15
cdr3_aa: CATSRDWGTDTQYF

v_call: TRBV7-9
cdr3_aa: CASSPRTGGWEQYF

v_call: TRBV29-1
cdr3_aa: CSVETGLGNEQFF

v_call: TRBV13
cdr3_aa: CASSLFNQPQHF

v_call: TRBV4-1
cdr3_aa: CASSQGDLKWETQYF

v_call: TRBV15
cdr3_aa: CATSRLQGQDGYTF

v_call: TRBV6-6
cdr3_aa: CASSQQANTEAFF

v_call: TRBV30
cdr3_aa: CAWSVQDRGFNQPQHF